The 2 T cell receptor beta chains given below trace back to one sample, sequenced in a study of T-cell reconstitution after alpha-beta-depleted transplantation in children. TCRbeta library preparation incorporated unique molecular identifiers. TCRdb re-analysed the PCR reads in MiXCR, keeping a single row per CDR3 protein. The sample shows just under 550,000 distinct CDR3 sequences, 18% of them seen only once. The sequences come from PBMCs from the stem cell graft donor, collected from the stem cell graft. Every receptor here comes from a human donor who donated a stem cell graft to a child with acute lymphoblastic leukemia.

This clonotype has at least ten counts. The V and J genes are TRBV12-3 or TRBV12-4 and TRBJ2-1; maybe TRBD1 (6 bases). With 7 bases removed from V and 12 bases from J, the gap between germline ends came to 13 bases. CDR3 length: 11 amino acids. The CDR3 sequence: CASNTGSAQFF. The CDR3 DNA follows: TGTGCCAGCAATACAGGGTCAGCGCAGTTCTTC.

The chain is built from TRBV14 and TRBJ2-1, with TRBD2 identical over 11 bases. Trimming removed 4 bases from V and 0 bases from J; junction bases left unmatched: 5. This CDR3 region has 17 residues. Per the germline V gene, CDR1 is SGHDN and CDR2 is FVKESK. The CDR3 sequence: CASSLRTSGPSYNEQFF. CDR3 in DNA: TGTGCCAGCAGCCTTCGGACTAGCGGGCCCTCCTACAATGAGCAGTTCTTC.